The 10 T cell receptor beta chains below come from one sample, sequenced in a study of blood T cells in healthy people across ages. With a J-beta primer mix and a sample-barcoded 5' primer, a second PCR ran roughly 7 to 11 cycles. Using its own MiXCR run on the 5' RACE reads, TCRdb lists one record per CDR3 protein. The table has hundreds of thousands of distinct CDR3 sequences, over 40% seen once. Sequencing was done on a sample of blood. These receptors all come from a woman of 80 years or more in good health.

The V and J genes are TRBV15 and TRBJ2-7; TRBD2 matches 8 bases. The J call is uncertain, as TRBJ2-5 better fits the DNA end. The germline V gene encodes CDR1 LNHNV and CDR2 YYDKDF (reference sequence). CDR3 length equals 13 residues. DNA for the CDR3: TGTGCCACCAGCAGGACTAGCGTAGAGACCCAGTACTTC. As protein: CATSRTSVETQYF.

This clonotype was seen ten or more times. The rearrangement uses TRBV9 and TRBJ2-1; 10 nucleotides align to TRBD2. CDR1 is SGDLS, CDR2 YYNGEE, per germline. Trimming cost V 0 bases and J 8 bases; bases outside gene matches: 5. This CDR3 region has 15 residues. DNA of the CDR3: TGTGCCAGCAGCGTAGGAACTAGCGGGATCTATGAGCAGTTCTTC. It is translated as CASSVGTSGIYEQFF.

In the case of this clonotype: This clone may be a read error of a much larger clone one base away. V gene TRBV11-3 combines with J gene TRBJ2-5; TRBD2 matches at 9 bases. The CDR3 is 15 residues long. The ends lost 5 bases at V and 11 bases at J; junction bases unmatched: 15. The germline V gene encodes CDR1 SGHNT and CDR2 YENEEA. This CDR3 reads CASSQREDSYNEQYF. For the CDR3, the DNA is TGTGCCAGCAGCCAGCGGGAGGACTCCTACAATGAGCAGTACTTC.

This sequence joins TRBV20-1 and TRBJ1-1; no firm D call. The CDR3 has 13 amino acids. Looked up from germline, CDR1 is DFQATT and CDR2 is SNEGSKA (reference sequence). Trimming removed 3 bases from V and 7 bases from J, with 15 bases in between. CDR3 in amino acids: CSARYDITNEAFF. The CDR3 DNA sequence: TGCAGTGCTAGGTATGACATCACGAATGAAGCTTTCTTT.

This clonotype has only a few counts. The chain joins TRBV12-3 or TRBV12-4 to TRBJ2-3; D is perhaps TRBD2 (6 bases). The CDR3 totals 13 residues. Deletions cut 5 bases from V and 10 bases from J, with 16 bases between. The CDR3 DNA follows: TGTGCCAGCAGTCCCAGACTAGTTGGCGCGCAGTATTTT. Amino acid sequence: CASSPRLVGAQYF.

A note on this clonotype: A single base separates this from a much larger clone, so it may be a read error. The chain couples TRBV20-1 to TRBJ1-2; 8 nucleotides align to TRBD1. Per the germline V gene, CDR1 is DFQATT and CDR2 is SNEGSKA (reference sequence). The CDR3 runs to 12 residues. The V and J ends lost 5 bases and 3 bases, in that order; junction bases with no gene match: 2. The CDR3 reads CSAPDRDYGYTF. For the CDR3, the DNA is TGCAGTGCTCCGGACAGGGACTATGGCTACACCTTC.

A few counts support this clonotype. The CDR3 protein is CASRPFGPARGISGANVLTF. The CDR3 coding sequence is TGTGCCAGCAGGCCCTTCGGCCCTGCGAGGGGAATCTCTGGGGCCAACGTCCTGACTTTC. V usage is TRBV12-3 or TRBV12-4 and J usage is TRBJ2-6; D assignment may be TRBD1 or TRBD2 (5 bases each). The CDR3 runs 20 residues. Trimming left V 6 bases short and J 0 bases short, with 24 bases between.

The V and J genes are TRBV10-3 and TRBJ1-5; D remains ambiguous. The V end was cut by 0 bases, the J end by 4 bases, with 7 bases between. This CDR3 contains 14 residues. Germline V gene lookup returns CDR1 ENHRY and CDR2 SYGVKD. The CDR3 sequence: CAISESYSNQPQHF. The CDR3 bases are TGTGCCATCAGTGAGTCCTACAGTAATCAGCCCCAGCATTTT.

The V call is TRBV5-1, the J call TRBJ2-1; D perhaps matches TRBD2 (5 bases). Trimming took 2 bases from V and 6 from J, leaving 9 bases between them. Germline CDR1 reads SGHRS; CDR2 reads YFSETQ. There are 13 residues in the CDR3. The CDR3 region has the DNA TGCGCCAGCAGCTTAGAGGGAATCAATGAGCAGTTCTTC. Translated: CASSLEGINEQFF. The full variable domain, its missing parts supplied by reference TRBV5-1 and TRBJ2-1, is KAGVTQTPRYLIKTRGQQVTLSCSPISGHRSVSWYQQTPGQGLQFLFEYFSETQRNKGNFPGRFSGRQFSNSRSEMNVSTLELGDSALYLCASSLEGINEQFFGPGTRLTVL.

This clonotype has ten or more counts. The gene calls are TRBV7-9 and TRBJ2-7; D is unclear. Germline-derived CDR1 and CDR2 are SEHNR and FQNEAQ (reference sequence). The CDR3 length is 12 residues. V dropped 5 bases and J dropped 1 base, with 6 bases sitting between them. The CDR3 region has the DNA TGTGCCAGCAGCCCTCAATCCTACGAGCAGTACTTC. Translation gives CASSPQSYEQYF.